These 14 T cell receptor beta chains were sequenced from one sample in a study of cytomegalovirus exposure and HLA in healthy donors (dated by TCRdb to between 2016 and 2019). Library construction relied on the immunoSEQ multiplex PCR assay. A mixture of 60 forward primers for TCR Vbeta segments and 13 reverse primers for TCR Jbeta segments was used in the multiplex PCR. The source is immuneACCESS, and TCRdb retained only in-frame sequences with V and J called. Part of the clones is not carried over; for the studies checked, unresolved V genes explain less than half of this, and the remainder is unexplained. Across this sample there are hundreds of thousands of clones, with around 90% seen only once. 2% to 3% of the sample lies in the top ten. Sample: PBMCs. The receptors come from a woman between 18 and 29 years old in good health and CMV-seronegative.

The chain is built from TRBV27 and TRBJ2-5, with D hard to call. This CDR3 spans 13 amino acids. The germline CDR1 and CDR2 sequences are MNHEY and SMNVEV (reference sequence). Trimming shortened V by 3 bases and J by 2 bases, and 7 bases separated the two germline ends. The CDR3, as DNA: TGTGCCAGCAGTTTGGCCCCACAAGAGACCCAGTACTTC. Its translation is CASSLAPQETQYF.

The rearrangement uses TRBV5-1 and TRBJ2-1, with TRBD2 identical over 8 bases. The CDR3 is 15 amino acids. Trimming cost V 5 bases and J 4 bases; bases outside gene matches: 8. CDR1 and CDR2 from the germline V gene are SGHRS and YFSETQ. In DNA form, the CDR3 reads TGCGCCAGCAGTGGGGCGGGGGGACCTTACAATGAGCAGTTCTTC. It translates to CASSGAGGPYNEQFF.

This chain links TRBV12-5 with TRBJ2-2, with D maybe TRBD2 (5 bases). Germline assignment: CDR1 LGHNT and CDR2 FRNRAP. Trimming stripped 6 bases from V and 3 bases from J, with 14 bases between. CDR3 length equals 15 residues. The CDR3 bases are TGTGCTAGTGGACCCCGACCTAGCTACACCGGGGAGCTGTTTTTT. Translating gives CASGPRPSYTGELFF.

The chain employs TRBV19 and TRBJ2-7, with 9 bases matching TRBD1. J gave up 12 bases and V 5 bases, and 14 bases lay outside the gene matches. The CDR3 is 14 residues long. The germline gives CDR1 LNHDA, CDR2 SQIVND (reference sequence). CDR3 nucleotide sequence: TGTGCCAGTAGTTCGACAGGGGGTATCCCGCCTCCGTACTTC. Protein sequence: CASSSTGGIPPPYF.

The chain is built from TRBV5-4 and TRBJ2-5, with a weak D call TRBD2 (5 bases). The V and J ends lost 1 base and 2 bases respectively, with 12 bases between them. Germline lookup yields CDR1 SGHNT and CDR2 YYREEE (reference sequence). This CDR3 contains 15 residues. CDR3 in amino acids: CASSLRAGRQETQYF. CDR3 sequence (DNA): TGTGCCAGCAGCTTGCGTGCGGGCCGTCAAGAGACCCAGTACTTC.

V is TRBV9 and J is TRBJ2-6; D may be TRBD1 (6 bases). Germline V gene sequence: CDR1 SGDLS, CDR2 YYNGEE. This CDR3 region has 18 residues. V lost 2 bases, J lost 5 bases, and 20 bases lay in between. The CDR3 region has the DNA TGTGCCAGCAGCGTTAAAACAGGGATTCAGCTAAGGGCCAACGTCCTGACTTTC. Its translation: CASSVKTGIQLRANVLTF.

J is TRBJ2-7 and V is TRBV27; 7 bases match TRBD2. V shed 6 bases, J shed 3 bases, and the junction held 2 bases outside the gene matches. Germline CDR1 MNHEY, CDR2 SMNVEV (reference sequence). CDR3 size: 12 residues. The DNA for the CDR3 is TGTGCCAGCAGCTCGGGAGGCTACGAGCAGTACTTC. It codes for CASSSGGYEQYF.

This sequence joins TRBV12-5 and TRBJ2-1; 13 nucleotides agree with TRBD2. The CDR3 is 20 residues long. CDR1 and CDR2 from the germline V gene are LGHNT and FRNRAP. The ends lost 3 bases at V and 1 base at J; junction bases unmatched: 12. In DNA form, the CDR3 reads TGTGCTAGTGGTTTTAAGCCAGGCGGACTAGCGGGGGCGTCCTACAATGAGCAGTTCTTC. Its protein is CASGFKPGGLAGASYNEQFF.

V and J are TRBV2 and TRBJ2-3; D is undetermined. Trimming removed 6 bases from V and 3 bases from J, with 4 bases in between. The CDR3 is made up of 11 amino acids. Per germline, CDR1 SNHLY and CDR2 FYNNEI. The CDR3 is CASSQTDTQYF. CDR3 DNA: TGTGCCAGCAGCCAGACAGATACGCAGTATTTT.

This clone was seen a handful of times. This sequence joins TRBV18 and TRBJ2-7; 8 bases map to TRBD2. The germline gives CDR1 KGHSH, CDR2 LQKENI. The CDR3 is 17 amino acids. V shed 2 bases and J 3 bases; nucleotides not matched to a gene: 12. CDR3 bases: TGTGCCAGCTCACCAACGGGAGTAGCGGGGTCATACTACGAGCAGTACTTC. Translated: CASSPTGVAGSYYEQYF.

The chain uses TRBV5-4 and TRBJ2-5; TRBD1 matches 7 bases. V dropped 3 bases and J dropped 2; count of bases not matched to a gene: 7. Germline V gene sequence: CDR1 SGHNT, CDR2 YYREEE (reference sequence). CDR3 length: 15 residues. CDR3 in amino acids: CASSSGTAIQETQYF. The CDR3 DNA sequence: TGTGCCAGCAGCTCCGGGACAGCAATTCAAGAGACCCAGTACTTC.

This clone was seen a few times. The CDR3 here is CSGAGLPRETQYF. The CDR3, as DNA: TGCAGCGGCGCTGGACTACCTCGAGAGACCCAGTACTTC. This chain links TRBV29-1 with TRBJ2-5; the D gene is possibly TRBD2 (6 bases). This CDR3 region has 13 residues. V dropped 7 bases and J dropped 4 bases, with 16 bases sitting between them. Germline V gene lookup returns CDR1 SQVTM and CDR2 ANQGSEA.

The chain is built from TRBV6-1 and TRBJ1-2, with D unresolved. Germline CDR1 reads MNHNS; CDR2 reads SASEGT. V was clipped by 7 bases and J by 7 bases, with 19 bases between them. The CDR3 consists of 14 residues. The CDR3 DNA follows: TGTGCCAGCACCCCGGAGGTTGTAATGGGTGGCTACACCTTC. Translated, it gives CASTPEVVMGGYTF.

The gene calls are TRBV14 and TRBJ2-7, with TRBD2 matching 9 bases. V shed 0 bases and J 1 base; nucleotides not matched to a gene: 4. The germline V gene has CDR1 SGHDN and CDR2 FVKESK. This CDR3 is built from 16 residues. The CDR3 sequence: CASSQDASGDSYEQYF. The DNA of the CDR3 is TGTGCCAGCAGCCAAGATGCTAGCGGGGATTCCTACGAGCAGTACTTC.